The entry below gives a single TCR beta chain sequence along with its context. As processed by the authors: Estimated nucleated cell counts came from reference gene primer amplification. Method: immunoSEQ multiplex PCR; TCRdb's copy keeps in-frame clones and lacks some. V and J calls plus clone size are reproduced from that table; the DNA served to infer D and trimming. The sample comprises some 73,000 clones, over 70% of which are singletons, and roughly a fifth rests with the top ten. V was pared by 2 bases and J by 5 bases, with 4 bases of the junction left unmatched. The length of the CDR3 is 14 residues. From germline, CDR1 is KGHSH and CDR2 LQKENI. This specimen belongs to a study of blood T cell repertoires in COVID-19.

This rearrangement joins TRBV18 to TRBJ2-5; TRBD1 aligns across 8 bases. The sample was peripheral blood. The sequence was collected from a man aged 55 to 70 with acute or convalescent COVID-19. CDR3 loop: CASSPSGGQETQYF. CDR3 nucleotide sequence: TGTGCCAGCTCACCATCAGGGGGCCAGGAGACCCAGTACTTC.